The rows below give T cell receptor beta chains drawn from one sample of a study of cytomegalovirus exposure and HLA in healthy donors. Generated by immunoSEQ multiplex PCR, the TCRdb table keeps only in-frame clones and is missing some. The data show about 120,000 clones, with about 75% seen just once and just under 3% held by the top ten. The material sequenced was PBMCs. Receptor source: a woman in her thirties or forties in good health and CMV-seropositive. Both conserved end residues are part of each CDR3. A D gene is named only where the DNA matches it firmly. Where a row states a size, it is once, few, many or the class of an expanded clone; other rows omit it.

j_call clone_size v_call d_call cdr3_nt cdr3_aa
TRBJ1-6 once TRBV28 NA TGTGCCAGCAGTGAGGCGATAAATTCACCCCTCCACTTT CASSEAINSPLHF
TRBJ2-7 NA TRBV6-5 NA TGTGCCAGCAGTTACTCGACCGGGTGGGAGCAGTACTTC CASSYSTGWEQYF
TRBJ1-1 NA TRBV15 TRBD1 TGTGCCACCAGCAGGACTGGGACAGGGTACTCTGAAGCTTTCTTT CATSRTGTGYSEAFF
TRBJ2-7 NA TRBV4-3 TRBD1 TGCGCCAGCAGCCAAGATTACAGGGGTATTTCCTACGAGCAGTACTTC CASSQDYRGISYEQYF
TRBJ1-1 NA TRBV7-2 TRBD1 TGTGCCAGCAGCTACGACAGGGAGAACACTGAAGCTTTCTTT CASSYDRENTEAFF
TRBJ1-2 few TRBV7-9 NA TGTGCCAGCAGCTTAGCCGGGAGGGGAGGGAACTATGGCTACACCTTC CASSLAGRGGNYGYTF
TRBJ2-3 NA TRBV29-1 NA TGCAGCGTTGTGGGGGGTGCCACAGATACGCAGTATTTT CSVVGGATDTQYF
TRBJ2-7 once TRBV7-6 TRBD1 TGTGCCAGCAGCGAACAGGGGGAGGTCGAGCAGTACTTC CASSEQGEVEQYF
TRBJ1-2 NA TRBV23-1 TRBD1 TGCGCCAGCAGTCCCCGGGACAGGGCCACATCCGACTATGGCTACACCTTC CASSPRDRATSDYGYTF
TRBJ1-4 NA TRBV7-9 TRBD1 TGTGCCAGCAGCACGAACAGGGGGGAAAAACTGTTTTTT CASSTNRGEKLFF
TRBJ2-5 NA TRBV5-1 TRBD1 TGCGCCAGCACCGGGGACAGGACCGACCAAGAGACCCAGTACTTC CASTGDRTDQETQYF
TRBJ2-7 NA TRBV4-3 TRBD2 TGCGCCAGCAGCCAAGATATTAGCGGGGGGGTTTACGAGCAGTACTTC CASSQDISGGVYEQYF
TRBJ1-4 NA TRBV30 TRBD1 TGTGCCTGGGAAACCGGGACAGGTAATGAAAAACTGTTTTTT CAWETGTGNEKLFF
TRBJ1-1 NA TRBV18 TRBD1 TGTGCCAGCTCACCCTCGACAGGGAGACTGAACACTGAAGCTTTCTTT CASSPSTGRLNTEAFF
TRBJ1-1 once TRBV7-2 NA TGTGCCAGCAGGTCGGGACTTACGAACACTGAAGCTTTCTTT CASRSGLTNTEAFF
TRBJ1-4 NA TRBV10-3 TRBD1 TGTGCCATCAGTGAAATGGACAGGGATGAAAAACTGTTTTTT CAISEMDRDEKLFF
TRBJ2-7 NA TRBV7-6 TRBD2 TGTGCCAGCAGCTTAGAGAGACTAGCGGGAGGGCCGTCCTACGAGCAGTACTTC CASSLERLAGGPSYEQYF
TRBJ1-2 few TRBV28 TRBD1 TGTGCCAGCAGTTTATCGGACAGGGCTTATGGCTACACCTTC CASSLSDRAYGYTF
TRBJ2-3 NA TRBV18 TRBD2 TGTGCCAGCTCACCGGGGACTATGGGGGATACGCAGTATTTT CASSPGTMGDTQYF
TRBJ2-7 NA TRBV30 TRBD1 TGTGCCTCGGACAGGGACCACGAGCAGTACTTC CASDRDHEQYF
TRBJ1-4 NA TRBV19 NA TGTGCCAGTAGTATGTCCCGGGACTTACTGTTTTTT CASSMSRDLLFF
TRBJ2-1 NA TRBV30 NA TGTGCCTGGACCATCGGGGGTGAGCAGTTCTTC CAWTIGGEQFF
TRBJ2-1 NA TRBV19 TRBD2 TGTGCCAGTAGTCCTCGACTAGCCGAGCAGTTCTTC CASSPRLAEQFF
TRBJ1-5 NA TRBV30 NA TGTGCCTGGAGTAGCGGGGTAACCCAGCCCCAGCATTTT CAWSSGVTQPQHF
TRBJ2-7 few TRBV5-1 NA TGCGCCAGCAGCTTGGGGTCGACAAGCTCCTACGAGCAGTACTTC CASSLGSTSSYEQYF
TRBJ2-1 NA TRBV4-3 TRBD1 TGCGCCAGCAGCCAGACCCGGACAGGGCGCAATGAGCAGTTCTTC CASSQTRTGRNEQFF
TRBJ2-1 few TRBV6-5 TRBD2 TGTGCCAGCAGTCTGGGACTAGCGGGAGTCGATGAGCAGTTCTTC CASSLGLAGVDEQFF
TRBJ2-6 NA TRBV28 TRBD2 TGTGCCAGCAGACCTCCTAGCGGGGGGGCACGGAGGGCCAACGTCCTGACTTTC CASRPPSGGARRANVLTF
TRBJ2-3 NA TRBV7-9 NA TGTGCCAGCAGCTTACAGCGGGTCAGCACAGATACGCAGTATTTT CASSLQRVSTDTQYF
TRBJ1-5 NA TRBV6-6 TRBD1 TGTGCCAGCAACGGACAGGGATCGACTCAGCCCCAGCATTTT CASNGQGSTQPQHF
TRBJ2-3 NA TRBV7-3 TRBD2 TGTGCCAGCAGCTTAACATCGAGGACTAGCGGGAGAGGTACAGATACGCAGTATTTT CASSLTSRTSGRGTDTQYF
TRBJ2-6 NA TRBV9 NA TGTGCCAGCAGCGTGGGGGGGGCCCCCGGGGCCAACGTCCTGACTTTC CASSVGGAPGANVLTF
TRBJ2-7 NA TRBV25-1 NA TGTGCCAGCAGTGAATGGGAGACCTCGGGGCAGTACTTC CASSEWETSGQYF
TRBJ2-5 NA TRBV10-3 NA TGTGCCATCAGTGATGGAGGAGGGAAAGAGACCCAGTACTTC CAISDGGGKETQYF
TRBJ2-7 NA TRBV19 TRBD2 TGTGCCAGTAGCTCGCGGGGCGGGAGGATTATAACCTACGAGCAGTACTTC CASSSRGGRIITYEQYF
TRBJ1-1 once TRBV7-9 TRBD1 TGTGCCAGCAGCTTAGGACAGGGGGCCACTGAAGCTTTCTTT CASSLGQGATEAFF
TRBJ2-7 few TRBV5-6 NA TGTGCCAGCAGCTTGGCCGGCTCCTACGAGCAGTACTTC CASSLAGSYEQYF
TRBJ2-1 NA TRBV28 NA TGTGCCAGCACCGGCGCAGGGGACTACAATGAGCAGTTCTTC CASTGAGDYNEQFF
TRBJ2-7 NA TRBV7-2 NA TGTGCCAGCAGCTTCGCGGGCCTCACCTACGAGCAGTACTTC CASSFAGLTYEQYF
TRBJ2-1 NA TRBV18 TRBD2 TGTGCCAGCTCACCCCCCGGCACTAGCGGCCATGAGCAGTTCTTC CASSPPGTSGHEQFF
TRBJ2-7 NA TRBV27 NA TGTGCCAGCAGTTATAGTGCATCGGGCTACGAGCAGTACTTC CASSYSASGYEQYF
TRBJ1-1 NA TRBV2 NA TGTGCCAGCAGTGAAGCTAGTTCACCGAGGGCCGAAGAGTCCACTGAAGCTTTCTTT CASSEASSPRAEESTEAFF
TRBJ2-3 once TRBV2 TRBD2 TGTGCCAGCAGTGTCCACCAGGATGGACTAGGAAGCACAGATACGCAGTATTTT CASSVHQDGLGSTDTQYF
TRBJ1-2 NA TRBV29-1 TRBD1 TGCAGCGGTGGTTTCGGACAGGGTGGCGGCTACACCTTC CSGGFGQGGGYTF
TRBJ2-1 NA TRBV12-5 TRBD2 TGTGCTAGTGGACTTAGCGGGGGGCCGTACAATGAGCAGTTCTTC CASGLSGGPYNEQFF
TRBJ2-2 few TRBV7-9 NA TGTGCCAGCAGCTTAGAGCTTGGGCTGTTTTTT CASSLELGLFF